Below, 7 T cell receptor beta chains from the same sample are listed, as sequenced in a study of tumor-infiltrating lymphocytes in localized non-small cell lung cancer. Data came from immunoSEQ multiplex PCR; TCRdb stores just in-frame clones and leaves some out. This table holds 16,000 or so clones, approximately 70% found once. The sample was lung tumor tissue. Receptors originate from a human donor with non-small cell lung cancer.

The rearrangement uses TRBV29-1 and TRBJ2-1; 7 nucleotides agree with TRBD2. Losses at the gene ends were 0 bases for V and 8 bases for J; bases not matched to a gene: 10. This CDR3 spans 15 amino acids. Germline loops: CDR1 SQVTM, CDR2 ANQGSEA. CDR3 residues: CSVEDDRGSRYEQFF. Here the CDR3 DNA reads TGCAGCGTTGAAGATGATCGCGGGAGTAGGTATGAGCAGTTCTTC.

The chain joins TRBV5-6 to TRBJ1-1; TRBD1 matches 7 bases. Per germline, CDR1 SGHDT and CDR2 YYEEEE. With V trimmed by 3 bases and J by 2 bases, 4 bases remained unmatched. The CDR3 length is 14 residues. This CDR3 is CASSWDSFNTEAFF. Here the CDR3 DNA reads TGTGCCAGCAGCTGGGACAGCTTTAACACTGAAGCTTTCTTT.

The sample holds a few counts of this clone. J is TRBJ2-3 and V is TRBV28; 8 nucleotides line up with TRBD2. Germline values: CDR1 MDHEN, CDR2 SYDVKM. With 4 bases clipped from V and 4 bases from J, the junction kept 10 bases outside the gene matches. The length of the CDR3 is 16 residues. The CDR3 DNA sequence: TGTGCCAGCAGTTGGGCGACTAGCGAGTTCGCAGATACGCAGTATTTT. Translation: CASSWATSEFADTQYF.

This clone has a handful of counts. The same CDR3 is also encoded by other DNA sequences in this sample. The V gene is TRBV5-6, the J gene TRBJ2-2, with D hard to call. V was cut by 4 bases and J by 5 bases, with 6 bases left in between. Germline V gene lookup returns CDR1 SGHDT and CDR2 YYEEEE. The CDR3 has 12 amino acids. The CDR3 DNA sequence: TGTGCCAGCAGCCCTGGGACCGGGGAGCTGTTTTTT. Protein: CASSPGTGELFF. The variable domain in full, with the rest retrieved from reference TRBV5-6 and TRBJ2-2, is DAGVTQSPTHLIKTRGQQVTLRCSPKSGHDTVSWYQQALGQGPQFIFQYYEEEERQRGNFPDRFSGHQFPNYSSELNVNALLLGDSALYLCASSPGTGELFFGEGSRLTVL.

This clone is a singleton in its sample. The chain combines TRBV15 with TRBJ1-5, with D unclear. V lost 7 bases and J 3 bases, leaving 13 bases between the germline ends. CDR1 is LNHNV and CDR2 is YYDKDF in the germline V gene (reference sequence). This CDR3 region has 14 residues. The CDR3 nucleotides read TGTGCCACCACGCACGGCACGTCCAATCAGCCCCAGCATTTT. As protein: CATTHGTSNQPQHF.

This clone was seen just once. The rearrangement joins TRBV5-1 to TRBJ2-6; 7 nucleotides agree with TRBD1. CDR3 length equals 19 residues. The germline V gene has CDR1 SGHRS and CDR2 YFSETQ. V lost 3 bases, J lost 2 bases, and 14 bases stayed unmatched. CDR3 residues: CASSYRGWGQLTGANVLTF. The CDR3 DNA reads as TGCGCCAGCAGCTATAGGGGTTGGGGACAGTTAACTGGGGCCAACGTCCTGACTTTC.

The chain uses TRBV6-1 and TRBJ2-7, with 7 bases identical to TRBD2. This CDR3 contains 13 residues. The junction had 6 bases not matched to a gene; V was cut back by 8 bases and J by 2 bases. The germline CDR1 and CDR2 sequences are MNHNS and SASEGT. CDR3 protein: CASGRETPYEQYF. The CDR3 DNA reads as TGTGCCAGCGGGCGGGAGACCCCCTACGAGCAGTACTTC.